The next 26 T cell receptor beta chains were all read from a single sample in a study of T cells expressing NK-cell markers. One entry per CDR3 protein, without DNA, is what TCRdb gives after re-calling the 5' RACE reads. This table holds a few hundred thousand distinct CDR3 sequences. The sample consisted of blood T cells: a sorted CD56 or NKG2C T cell subset, CD4+ or CD8+ T cells, or bulk PBMC T cells (not recorded which). Every receptor here comes from a man aged 18 to 35 in good health.

This CDR3 reads CAWSVGSGLHNEQFF. The rearrangement uses TRBV30 and TRBJ2-1; TCRdb calls TRBD2, which cannot be checked without DNA. CDR1 is GTSNPN, CDR2 SVGIG, per germline (reference sequence). The CDR3 consists of 15 residues.

The rearrangement joins TRBV28 to TRBJ2-2. The CDR3 runs 15 residues. Germline V CDR1 and CDR2: MDHEN, SYDVKM. The CDR3 loop reads CASSAGFGNTGELFF. The variable domain in full, with the rest retrieved from reference TRBV28 and TRBJ2-2, is DVKVTQSSRYLVKRTGEKVFLECVQDMDHENMFWYRQDPGLGLRLIYFSYDVKMKEKGDIPEGYSVSREKKERFSLILESASTNQTSMYLCASSAGFGNTGELFFGEGSRLTVL.

V is TRBV18 and J is TRBJ2-2; TCRdb's D gene call, TRBD2, goes unchecked for lack of DNA. This CDR3 region has 16 residues. Germline V gene lookup returns CDR1 KGHSH and CDR2 LQKENI. The CDR3 region is CASSQSGTANTGELFF.

The J gene is TRBJ2-5, the V gene TRBV25-1; TCRdb returns TRBD1, unconfirmable since there is no DNA. Germline CDR1 reads MGHDK; CDR2 reads SYGVNS. The CDR3 has 13 residues. The CDR3 sequence is CASSESPIETQYF.

The chain's CDR3 is CASIQGTLNTIYF. J is TRBJ1-3 and V is TRBV7-9; there is no DNA to check the TCRdb D call of TRBD1. Germline V gene sequence: CDR1 SEHNR, CDR2 FQNEAQ (reference sequence). The CDR3 has 13 amino acids. Full variable domain (remainder filled in from reference TRBV7-9 and TRBJ1-3): DTGVSQNPRHKITKRGQNVTFRCDPISEHNRLYWYRQTLGQGPEFLTYFQNEAQLEKSRLLSDRFSAERPKGSFSTLEIQRTEQGDSAMYLCASIQGTLNTIYFGEGSWLTVV.

The chain links TRBV6-1 to TRBJ1-5; TCRdb designates TRBD1, a call that cannot be tested without DNA. Germline V gene lookup returns CDR1 MNHNS and CDR2 SASEGT. The CDR3 has 13 amino acids. The CDR3 spells CASKGGRNQPQHF.

This chain links TRBV5-1 with TRBJ2-1; TCRdb gives TRBD1 as the D gene, but with no DNA this cannot be confirmed. The CDR3 loop spans 16 amino acids. CDR1 and CDR2 from the germline V gene are SGHRS and YFSETQ. The CDR3 reads CASSILTGVGGLEQFF.

The rearrangement links TRBV19 to TRBJ2-1; as DNA is missing, the TRBD1 call by TCRdb cannot be tested. Looked up from germline, CDR1 is LNHDA and CDR2 is SQIVND (reference sequence). This CDR3 is 16 amino acids long. CDR3 amino acids: CASGTGRSKSYNEQFF.

The chain recombines TRBV9 with TRBJ2-1; TCRdb picks TRBD2, but there is no DNA to check that call. Germline V lookup: CDR1 SGDLS, CDR2 YYNGEE. The CDR3 totals 13 residues. The CDR3 loop is CASSVALGDEQFF.

The chain links TRBV5-1 to TRBJ2-1; the D call of TRBD2 rests on TCRdb alone, since no DNA is present to check it. Germline V gene lookup returns CDR1 SGHRS and CDR2 YFSETQ. There are 19 residues in the CDR3. CDR3 region: CASSFPGRLAGGRGNEQFF.

The V call is TRBV12-3 or TRBV12-4, the J call TRBJ1-4. The length of the CDR3 is 15 residues. The CDR3 sequence is CASILGWSENEKLFF.

The J gene is TRBJ2-5, the V gene TRBV10-3; the TRBD2 assignment by TCRdb is unverifiable without DNA. This CDR3 contains 16 residues. Germline lookup yields CDR1 ENHRY and CDR2 SYGVKD. CDR3 loop: CAISPGLAGEEETQYF.

The V call is TRBV12-3 or TRBV12-4, the J call TRBJ2-7; no DNA is available, so the TRBD2 call from TCRdb remains unchecked. The CDR3 is 14 residues long. The CDR3: CASRQSGRPGEQYF.

The chain recombines TRBV12-5 with TRBJ2-3; the TCRdb call, TRBD1, lacks DNA for checking. This CDR3 spans 14 amino acids. Germline CDR1 is LGHNT and CDR2 is FRNRAP. The CDR3 loop reads CASGWGMGPDTQYF.

V usage is TRBV30 and J usage is TRBJ1-1. This CDR3 contains 13 residues. The germline V gene has CDR1 GTSNPN and CDR2 SVGIG (reference sequence). CDR3 region: CAWSVSQATEAFF.

This chain joins TRBV27 and TRBJ1-5; TCRdb picks TRBD1, but there is no DNA to check that call. The CDR3 is made up of 19 amino acids. Germline V CDR1 and CDR2: MNHEY, SMNVEV (reference sequence). CDR3 in amino acids: CASSLRPQGGKGSNQPQHF.

V usage is TRBV5-1 and J usage is TRBJ1-5; lacking DNA, the TRBD1 call made by TCRdb goes unchecked. Germline V gene lookup returns CDR1 SGHRS and CDR2 YFSETQ. The CDR3 spans 16 residues. The CDR3 here is CASSPGAAGGNQPQHF.

The rearrangement joins TRBV2 to TRBJ1-2; TCRdb's D call, TRBD1, is unchecked because there is no DNA. Germline V CDR1 and CDR2: SNHLY, FYNNEI. The CDR3 runs 13 residues. CDR3: CASTPGGGYGYTF.

The chain links TRBV6-5 to TRBJ2-7; absent DNA, TCRdb's TRBD2 call cannot be checked. This CDR3 region has 16 residues. The germline V gene has CDR1 MNHEY and CDR2 SVGAGI. The CDR3 spells CASSYLPGQGSYEQYF.

This sequence joins TRBV5-1 and TRBJ2-2. The CDR3 sequence is 13 residues long. CDR1 is SGHRS and CDR2 is YFSETQ in the germline V gene. CDR3 loop: CASSTGRTGELFF.

V usage is TRBV12-3 or TRBV12-4 and J usage is TRBJ2-7; the TCRdb call, TRBD2, lacks DNA for checking. The CDR3 runs 16 residues. CDR3: CASSFYGLAGSFEQYF.

The chain has TRBV12-5 and TRBJ2-1; absent DNA, TCRdb's TRBD2 call cannot be checked. Germline V gene lookup returns CDR1 LGHNT and CDR2 FRNRAP. The CDR3 runs to 13 residues. This chain's CDR3 is CASGLLAGNEQFF.

The chain recombines TRBV7-2 with TRBJ2-2; TCRdb indicates TRBD2, and absent DNA this call remains unverified. There are 17 residues in the CDR3. Germline V gives CDR1 SGHTA, CDR2 FQGNSA. The CDR3 region is CASSLVVAGVYTGELFF.

The CDR3 region is CASSSSGLIYEQYF. The chain recombines TRBV7-2 with TRBJ2-7; TCRdb calls TRBD2, which cannot be checked without DNA. CDR1 is SGHTA and CDR2 is FQGNSA in the germline V gene. The CDR3 contains 14 residues.

The V call is TRBV11-3, the J call TRBJ1-5; TCRdb designates TRBD1, a call that cannot be tested without DNA. This CDR3 contains 19 residues. Germline V gives CDR1 SGHNT, CDR2 YENEEA. The CDR3 here is CASSLGVSTVSGRNQPQHF. Full variable domain (remainder filled in from reference TRBV11-3 and TRBJ1-5): EAGVVQSPRYKIIEKKQPVAFWCNPISGHNTLYWYLQNLGQGPELLIRYENEEAVDDSQLPKDRFSAERLKGVDSTLKIQPAELGDSAVYLCASSLGVSTVSGRNQPQHFGDGTRLSIL.

The V call is TRBV5-1, the J call TRBJ2-7; the D call from TCRdb, TRBD2, cannot be confirmed without DNA. The CDR3 is 17 residues long. Germline CDR1 reads SGHRS; CDR2 reads YFSETQ. The CDR3 loop reads CASSWGPGLGSSYEQYF.